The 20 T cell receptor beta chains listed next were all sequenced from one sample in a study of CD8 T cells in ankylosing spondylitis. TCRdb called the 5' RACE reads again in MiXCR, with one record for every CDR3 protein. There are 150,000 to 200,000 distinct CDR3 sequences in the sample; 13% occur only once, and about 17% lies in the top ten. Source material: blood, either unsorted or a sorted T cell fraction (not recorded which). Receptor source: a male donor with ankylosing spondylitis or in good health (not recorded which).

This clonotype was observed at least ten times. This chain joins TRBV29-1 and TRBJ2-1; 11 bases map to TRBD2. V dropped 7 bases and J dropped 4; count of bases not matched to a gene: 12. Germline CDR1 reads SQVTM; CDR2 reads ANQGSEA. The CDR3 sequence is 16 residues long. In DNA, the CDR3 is TGCAGCGGCCCCAGCGGCGGGACTAGCGGATACAATGAGCAGTTCTTC. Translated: CSGPSGGTSGYNEQFF.

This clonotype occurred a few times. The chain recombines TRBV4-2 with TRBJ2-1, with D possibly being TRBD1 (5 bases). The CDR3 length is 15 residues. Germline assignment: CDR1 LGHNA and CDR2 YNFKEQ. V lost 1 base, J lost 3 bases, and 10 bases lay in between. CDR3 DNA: TGTGCCAGCAGCCAAGGTCAGGGAAGCTACAATGAGCAGTTCTTC. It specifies CASSQGQGSYNEQFF.

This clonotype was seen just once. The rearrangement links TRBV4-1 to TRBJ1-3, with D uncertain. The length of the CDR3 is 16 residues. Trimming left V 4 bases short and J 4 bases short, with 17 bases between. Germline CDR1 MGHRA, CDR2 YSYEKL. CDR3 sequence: CASSPHAGPEGNTIYF. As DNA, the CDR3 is TGCGCCAGCAGCCCCCACGCCGGCCCAGAGGGAAACACCATATATTTT.

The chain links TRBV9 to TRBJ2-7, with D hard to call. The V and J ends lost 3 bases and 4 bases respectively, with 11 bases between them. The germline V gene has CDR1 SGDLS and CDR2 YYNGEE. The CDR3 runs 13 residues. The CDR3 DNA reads TGTGCCAGCAGCGCCCGGCCCCATTACGAGCAGTACTTC. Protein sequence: CASSARPHYEQYF.

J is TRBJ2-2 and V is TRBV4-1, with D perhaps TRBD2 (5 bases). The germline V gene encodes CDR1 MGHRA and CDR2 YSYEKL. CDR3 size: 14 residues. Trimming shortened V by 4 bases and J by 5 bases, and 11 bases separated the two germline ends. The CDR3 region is CASSLPPGTGELFF. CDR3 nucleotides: TGCGCCAGCAGCCTCCCACCGGGAACCGGGGAGCTGTTTTTT.

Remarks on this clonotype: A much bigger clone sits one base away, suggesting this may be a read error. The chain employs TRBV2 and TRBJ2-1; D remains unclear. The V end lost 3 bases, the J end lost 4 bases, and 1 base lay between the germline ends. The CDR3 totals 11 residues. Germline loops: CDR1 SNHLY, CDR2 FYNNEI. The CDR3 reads CASSEYNEQFF. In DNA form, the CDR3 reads TGTGCCAGCAGTGAGTACAATGAGCAGTTCTTC.

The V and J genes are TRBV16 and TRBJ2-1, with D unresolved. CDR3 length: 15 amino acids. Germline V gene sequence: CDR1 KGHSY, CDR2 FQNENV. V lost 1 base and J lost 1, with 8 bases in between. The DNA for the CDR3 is TGTGCCAGCAGCCAATACGCAGTTTCCTACAATGAGCAGTTCTTC. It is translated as CASSQYAVSYNEQFF.

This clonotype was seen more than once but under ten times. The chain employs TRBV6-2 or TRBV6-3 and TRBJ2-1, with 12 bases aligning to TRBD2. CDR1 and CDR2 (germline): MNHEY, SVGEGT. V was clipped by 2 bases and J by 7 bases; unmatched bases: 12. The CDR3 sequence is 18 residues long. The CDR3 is CASSYDLAGGPGGNEQFF. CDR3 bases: TGTGCCAGCAGTTACGATCTAGCGGGAGGGCCGGGGGGAAATGAGCAGTTCTTC.

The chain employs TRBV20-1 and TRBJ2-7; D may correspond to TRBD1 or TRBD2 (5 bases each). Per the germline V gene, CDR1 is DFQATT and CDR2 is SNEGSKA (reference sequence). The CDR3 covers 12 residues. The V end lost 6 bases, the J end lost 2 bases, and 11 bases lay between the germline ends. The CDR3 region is CSARDAAYEQYF. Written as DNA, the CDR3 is TGCAGTGCAAGGGACGCCGCCTACGAGCAGTACTTC.

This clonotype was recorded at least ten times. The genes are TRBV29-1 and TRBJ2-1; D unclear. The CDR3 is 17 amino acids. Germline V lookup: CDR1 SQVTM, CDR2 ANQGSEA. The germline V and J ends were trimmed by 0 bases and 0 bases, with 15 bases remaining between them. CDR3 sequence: CSVEDLGTVSSYNEQFF. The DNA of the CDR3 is TGCAGCGTTGAAGATCTTGGCACCGTGAGCTCCTACAATGAGCAGTTCTTC.

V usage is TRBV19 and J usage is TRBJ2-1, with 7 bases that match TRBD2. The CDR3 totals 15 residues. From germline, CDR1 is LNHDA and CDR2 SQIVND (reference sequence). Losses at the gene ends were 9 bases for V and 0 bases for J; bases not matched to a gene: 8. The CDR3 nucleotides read TGTGCCAGAATTAGCGGGCCAAGCTCCTACAATGAGCAGTTCTTC. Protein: CARISGPSSYNEQFF.

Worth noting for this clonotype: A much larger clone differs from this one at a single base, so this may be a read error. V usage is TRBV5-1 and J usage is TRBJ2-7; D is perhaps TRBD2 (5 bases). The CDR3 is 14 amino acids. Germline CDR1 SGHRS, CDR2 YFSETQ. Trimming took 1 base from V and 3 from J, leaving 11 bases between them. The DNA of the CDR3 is TGCGCCAGCAGCTTGCCCGGGGTTATCTACGAGCAGTACTTC. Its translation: CASSLPGVIYEQYF.

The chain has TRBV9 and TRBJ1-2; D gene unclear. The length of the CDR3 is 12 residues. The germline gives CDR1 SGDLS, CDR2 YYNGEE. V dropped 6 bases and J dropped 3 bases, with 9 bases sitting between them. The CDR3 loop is CASKGLDYGYTF. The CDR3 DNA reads TGTGCCAGCAAAGGTCTTGACTATGGCTACACCTTC.

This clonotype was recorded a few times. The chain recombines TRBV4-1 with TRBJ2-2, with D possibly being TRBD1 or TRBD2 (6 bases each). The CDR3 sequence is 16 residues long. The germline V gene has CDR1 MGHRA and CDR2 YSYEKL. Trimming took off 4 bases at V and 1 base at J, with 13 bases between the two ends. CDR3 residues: CASSPRGGGNTGELFF. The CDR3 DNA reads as TGCGCCAGCAGCCCCAGAGGGGGAGGGAACACCGGGGAGCTGTTTTTT.

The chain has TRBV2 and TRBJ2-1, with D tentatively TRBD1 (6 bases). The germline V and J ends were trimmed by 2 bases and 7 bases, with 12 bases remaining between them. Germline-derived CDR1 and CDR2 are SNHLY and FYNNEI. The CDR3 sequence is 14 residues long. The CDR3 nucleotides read TGTGCCAGCAGTGAACCTATCAGGGGAAATGAGCAGTTCTTC. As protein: CASSEPIRGNEQFF.

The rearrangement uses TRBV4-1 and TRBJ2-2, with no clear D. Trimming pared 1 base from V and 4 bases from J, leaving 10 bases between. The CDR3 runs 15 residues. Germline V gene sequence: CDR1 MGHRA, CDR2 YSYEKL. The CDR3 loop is CASSQVHSVTGELFF. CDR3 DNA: TGCGCCAGCAGCCAAGTACACTCGGTCACCGGGGAGCTGTTTTTT.

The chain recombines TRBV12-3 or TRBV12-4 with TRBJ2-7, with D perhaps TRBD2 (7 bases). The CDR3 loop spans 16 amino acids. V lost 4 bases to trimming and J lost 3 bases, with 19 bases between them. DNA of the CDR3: TGTGCCAGCAGTTCCCGCGGGGGCCAGGGGATCTACGAGCAGTACTTC. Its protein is CASSSRGGQGIYEQYF.

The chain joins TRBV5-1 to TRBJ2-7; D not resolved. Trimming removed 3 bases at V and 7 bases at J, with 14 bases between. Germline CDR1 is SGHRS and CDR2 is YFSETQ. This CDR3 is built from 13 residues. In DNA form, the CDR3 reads TGCGCCAGCAGCTGGACCTACCTACAAGAGCAGTACTTC. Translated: CASSWTYLQEQYF.

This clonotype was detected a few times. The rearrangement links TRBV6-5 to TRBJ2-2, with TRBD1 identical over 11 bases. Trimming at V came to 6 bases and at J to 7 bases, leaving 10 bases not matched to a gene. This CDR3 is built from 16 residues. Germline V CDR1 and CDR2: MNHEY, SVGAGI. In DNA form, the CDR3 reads TGTGCCAGCAGACTCGGGACAGGGGGAAATAGCGGGGAGCTGTTTTTT. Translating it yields CASRLGTGGNSGELFF.

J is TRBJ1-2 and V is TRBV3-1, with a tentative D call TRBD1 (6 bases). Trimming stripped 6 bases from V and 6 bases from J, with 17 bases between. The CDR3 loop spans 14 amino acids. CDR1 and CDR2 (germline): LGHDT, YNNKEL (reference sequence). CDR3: CASSPAGTWHGYTF. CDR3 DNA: TGTGCCAGCAGTCCCGCGGGGACATGGCATGGCTACACCTTC.